A single sample gave rise to the 10 T cell receptor beta chains below, sequenced in a study of blood T cell repertoires in COVID-19. Method: immunoSEQ multiplex PCR; TCRdb's copy keeps in-frame clones and lacks some. This table holds some 110,000 clones, around 81% found once. Sequencing used peripheral blood. These receptors were collected from a man at least 80 years old with acute or convalescent COVID-19.

There are a few counts of this clone. The J gene is TRBJ1-3, the V gene TRBV5-6; possibly TRBD1 for D (5 bases). Germline V gene data show CDR1 as SGHDT and CDR2 as YYEEEE. With 4 bases removed from V and 0 bases from J, the gap between germline ends came to 14 bases. This CDR3 has 16 residues. The CDR3 reads CASSLAGGLSGNTIYF. The DNA of the CDR3 is TGTGCCAGCAGCCTAGCCGGGGGTCTCTCTGGAAACACCATATATTTT. The variable domain in full, completed from reference TRBV5-6 and TRBJ1-3, reads DAGVTQSPTHLIKTRGQQVTLRCSPKSGHDTVSWYQQALGQGPQFIFQYYEEEERQRGNFPDRFSGHQFPNYSSELNVNALLLGDSALYLCASSLAGGLSGNTIYFGEGSWLTVV.

The rearrangement uses TRBV19 and TRBJ2-7; TRBD2 is a possible D gene (5 bases). CDR3 length: 14 amino acids. The V end lost 4 bases, the J end lost 0 bases, and 10 bases lay between the germline ends. Looked up from germline, CDR1 is LNHDA and CDR2 is SQIVND (reference sequence). For the CDR3, the DNA is TGTGCCAGTAGTAGGGGAGTAAACTCCTACGAGCAGTACTTC. Encoded protein: CASSRGVNSYEQYF. Based on the CDR3 plus reference TRBV19 and TRBJ2-7, the full variable domain is DGGITQSPKYLFRKEGQNVTLSCEQNLNHDAMYWYRQDPGQGLRLIYYSQIVNDFQKGDIAEGYSVSREKKESFPLTVTSAQKNPTAFYLCASSRGVNSYEQYFGPGTRLTVT.

The chain uses TRBV28 and TRBJ2-7; D unclear. The ends were cut back, 4 bases at V and 0 bases at J, with 13 bases in the middle. The germline CDR1 and CDR2 sequences are MDHEN and SYDVKM. The CDR3 runs 15 residues. CDR3 residues: CASSSRPGSSYEQYF. Here the CDR3 DNA reads TGTGCCAGCAGTTCTCGTCCGGGTAGCTCCTACGAGCAGTACTTC.

The genes are TRBV29-1 and TRBJ2-3; a weak D match, TRBD1 (5 bases). V gave up 3 bases and J gave up 0 bases, with 10 bases separating them. There are 14 residues in the CDR3. The germline V gene has CDR1 SQVTM and CDR2 ANQGSEA. DNA of the CDR3: TGCAGCGTTGACAGGCAGGGAAGCACAGATACGCAGTATTTT. Translated: CSVDRQGSTDTQYF.

The chain links TRBV6-5 to TRBJ2-2, with TRBD2 identical over 7 bases. This CDR3 comprises 16 residues. With V trimmed by 4 bases and J by 2 bases, 7 bases remained unmatched. The germline V gene has CDR1 MNHEY and CDR2 SVGAGI. CDR3 residues: CASSSWTRGNTGELFF. CDR3 in DNA: TGTGCCAGCAGTTCCTGGACTAGGGGCAACACCGGGGAGCTGTTTTTT.

This chain connects TRBV3-1 (or the pseudogene TRBV3-2) to TRBJ1-1; 8 bases are a match to TRBD1. Germline CDR1 reads LGHDT; CDR2 reads YNNKEL (reference sequence). The V gene end was trimmed by 1 base and the J gene end by 11 bases; junction bases not matched to a gene: 9. CDR3 size: 14 residues. The CDR3 spells CASSQAAGGIWAFF. The CDR3 DNA reads as TGTGCCAGCAGCCAAGCAGCAGGGGGCATCTGGGCTTTCTTT.

The chain has TRBV30 and TRBJ1-2; D unclear. CDR1 and CDR2 from the germline V gene are GTSNPN and SVGIG (reference sequence). The V end was cut by 4 bases, the J end by 9 bases, with 15 bases between. The CDR3 is made up of 12 amino acids. CDR3 DNA sequence: TGTGCCTGGACGAACAAGGGAGTTCGCTACACCTTC. It specifies CAWTNKGVRYTF. The full variable domain, with the rest looked up from reference TRBV30 and TRBJ1-2, is SQTIHQWPATLVQPVGSPLSLECTVEGTSNPNLYWYRQAAGRGLQLLFYSVGIGQISSEVPQNLSASRPQDRQFILSSKKLLLSDSGFYLCAWTNKGVRYTFGSGTRLTVV.

Written as DNA, the CDR3 is TGTGCCAGCAGCTTGCAGGGCAACGAGCAGTACTTC. This gives the protein CASSLQGNEQYF. This chain uses TRBV11-2 with TRBJ2-7; a weak D match, TRBD1 (5 bases). The V gene's germline CDR1 is SGHAT and CDR2 FQNNGV. The CDR3 is 12 residues long. V was pared by 3 bases and J by 5 bases, with 8 bases between.

The chain has TRBV7-9 and TRBJ2-2; D is undetermined. CDR1 is SEHNR and CDR2 is FQNEAQ in the germline V gene (reference sequence). CDR3 length: 13 residues. Trimming took off 6 bases at V and 3 bases at J, with 8 bases between the two ends. The CDR3, as DNA: TGTGCCAGCAGTTACAGAGACACCGGGGAGCTGTTTTTT. Translation gives CASSYRDTGELFF.

The gene calls are TRBV19 and TRBJ2-6; D ambiguous. CDR1 and CDR2 (germline): LNHDA, SQIVND (reference sequence). This CDR3 spans 16 amino acids. Deletions cut 6 bases from V and 0 bases from J, with 12 bases between. This CDR3 is CASRMGSLSGANVLTF. In nucleotides, the CDR3 is TGTGCCAGTAGGATGGGCAGCCTCTCTGGGGCCAACGTCCTGACTTTC. Full variable domain (remainder filled in from reference TRBV19 and TRBJ2-6): DGGITQSPKYLFRKEGQNVTLSCEQNLNHDAMYWYRQDPGQGLRLIYYSQIVNDFQKGDIAEGYSVSREKKESFPLTVTSAQKNPTAFYLCASRMGSLSGANVLTFGAGSRLTVL.